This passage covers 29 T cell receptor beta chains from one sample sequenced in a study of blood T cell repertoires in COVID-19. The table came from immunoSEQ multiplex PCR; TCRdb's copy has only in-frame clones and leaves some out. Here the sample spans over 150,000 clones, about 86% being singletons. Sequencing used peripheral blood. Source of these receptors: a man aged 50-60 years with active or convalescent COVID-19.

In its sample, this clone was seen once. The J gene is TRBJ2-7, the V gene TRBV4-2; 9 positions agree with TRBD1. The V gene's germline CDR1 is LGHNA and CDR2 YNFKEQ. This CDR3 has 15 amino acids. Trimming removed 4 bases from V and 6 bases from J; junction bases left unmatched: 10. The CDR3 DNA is TGTGCCAGCAGCCGAGACCCGGACAGGGGAGGCGAGCAGTACTTC. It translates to CASSRDPDRGGEQYF.

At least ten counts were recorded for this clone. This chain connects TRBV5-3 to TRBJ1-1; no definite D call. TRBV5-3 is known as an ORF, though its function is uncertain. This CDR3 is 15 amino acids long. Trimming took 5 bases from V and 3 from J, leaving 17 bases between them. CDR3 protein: CARRFTMRLDTEAFF. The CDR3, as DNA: TGTGCCAGAAGATTTACCATGAGGTTGGACACTGAAGCTTTCTTT.

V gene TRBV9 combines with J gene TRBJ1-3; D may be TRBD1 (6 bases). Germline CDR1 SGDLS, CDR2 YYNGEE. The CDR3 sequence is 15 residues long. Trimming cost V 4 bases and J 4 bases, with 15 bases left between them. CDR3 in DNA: TGTGCCAGCAGCCTACCCAGGGGAGCGGGAAACACCATATATTTT. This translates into CASSLPRGAGNTIYF.

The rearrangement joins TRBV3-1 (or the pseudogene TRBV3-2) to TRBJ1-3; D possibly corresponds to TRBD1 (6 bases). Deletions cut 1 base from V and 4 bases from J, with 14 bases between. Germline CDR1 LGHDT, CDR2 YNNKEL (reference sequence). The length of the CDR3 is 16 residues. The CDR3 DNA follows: TGTGCCAGCAGCCAAGGAAAGACAGGCCGCGGAAACACCATATATTTT. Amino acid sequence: CASSQGKTGRGNTIYF.

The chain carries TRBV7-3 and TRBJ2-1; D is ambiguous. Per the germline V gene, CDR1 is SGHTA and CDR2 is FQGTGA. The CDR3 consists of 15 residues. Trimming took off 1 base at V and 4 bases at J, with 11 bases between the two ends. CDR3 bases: TGTGCCAGCAGCTTAAGGGTCGAGGCGTACAATGAGCAGTTCTTC. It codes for CASSLRVEAYNEQFF.

The DNA for the CDR3 is TGTGCCAGCAGTGAAGACCCCCGGCATCGCGGCTATAATTCACCCCTCCACTTT. Translated, it gives CASSEDPRHRGYNSPLHF. V and J are TRBV25-1 and TRBJ1-6, with unresolved D. The CDR3 loop spans 18 amino acids. V shed 2 bases and J shed 3 bases, with 17 bases lying between them. Germline CDR1 and CDR2: MGHDK and SYGVNS.

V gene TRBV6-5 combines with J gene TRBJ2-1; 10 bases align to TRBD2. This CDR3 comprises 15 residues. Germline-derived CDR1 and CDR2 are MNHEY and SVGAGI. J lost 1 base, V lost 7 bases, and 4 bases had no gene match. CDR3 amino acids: CASTQLAGSYNEQFF. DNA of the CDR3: TGTGCCAGCACCCAACTAGCGGGATCCTACAATGAGCAGTTCTTC.

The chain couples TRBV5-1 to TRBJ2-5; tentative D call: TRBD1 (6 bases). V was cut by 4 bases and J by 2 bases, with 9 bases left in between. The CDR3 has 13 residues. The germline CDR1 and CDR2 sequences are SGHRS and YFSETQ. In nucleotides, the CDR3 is TGCGCCAGCAGCCCGGACAGACAAGAGACCCAGTACTTC. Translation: CASSPDRQETQYF.

CDR3 sequence (DNA): TGTGCCAGCAGCTTTCCGGGGGGGATTAATGAAAAACTGTTTTTT. Translation: CASSFPGGINEKLFF. The chain recombines TRBV7-8 with TRBJ1-4; possible D gene TRBD1, 5 bases. V was trimmed by 3 bases and J by 4 bases, leaving 12 bases between them. The CDR3 spans 15 residues. Germline loops: CDR1 SGHVS, CDR2 FQNEAQ.

The CDR3 nucleotides are TGTGCCAGCAGTTACTCGAGATTGGTGAACACTGAAGCTTTCTTT. Translation gives CASSYSRLVNTEAFF. This chain joins TRBV6-5 and TRBJ1-1; D gene ambiguous. The CDR3 has 15 residues. Trimming removed 0 bases from V and 0 bases from J, with 8 bases in between. Germline CDR1 is MNHEY and CDR2 is SVGAGI.

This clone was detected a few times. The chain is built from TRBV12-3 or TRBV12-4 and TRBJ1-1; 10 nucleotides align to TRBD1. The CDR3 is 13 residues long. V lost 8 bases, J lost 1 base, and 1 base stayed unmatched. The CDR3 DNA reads TGTGCCAGCGGACAGGGGGGGAACACTGAAGCTTTCTTT. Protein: CASGQGGNTEAFF.

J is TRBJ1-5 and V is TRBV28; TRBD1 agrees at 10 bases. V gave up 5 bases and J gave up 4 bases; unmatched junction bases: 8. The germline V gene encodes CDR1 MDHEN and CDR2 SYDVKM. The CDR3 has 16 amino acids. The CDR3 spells CASSDRGLSSNQPQHF. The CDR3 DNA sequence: TGTGCCAGCAGTGACAGGGGGCTGTCTTCGAATCAGCCCCAGCATTTT.

CDR3 bases: TGTGCCAGCAGTCTGGGGGCCGTGACAAATGAGCAGTTCTTC. It translates to CASSLGAVTNEQFF. The J gene is TRBJ2-1, the V gene TRBV21-1; TRBD1, the D gene given by the table, was not confirmed from the DNA. TRBV21-1 is assigned pseudogene status. This CDR3 is built from 14 residues.

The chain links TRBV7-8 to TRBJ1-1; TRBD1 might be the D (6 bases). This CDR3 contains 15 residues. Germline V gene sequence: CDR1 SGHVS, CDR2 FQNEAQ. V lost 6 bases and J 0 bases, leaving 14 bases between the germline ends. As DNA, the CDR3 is TGTGCCAGCAGAAGGACAGCGACCTTGAACACTGAAGCTTTCTTT. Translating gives CASRRTATLNTEAFF.

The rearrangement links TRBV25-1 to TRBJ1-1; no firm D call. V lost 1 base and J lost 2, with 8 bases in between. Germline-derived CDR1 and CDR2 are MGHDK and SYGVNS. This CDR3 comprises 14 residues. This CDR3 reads CASSEFRTNTEAFF. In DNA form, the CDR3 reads TGTGCCAGCAGTGAATTCAGGACTAACACTGAAGCTTTCTTT.

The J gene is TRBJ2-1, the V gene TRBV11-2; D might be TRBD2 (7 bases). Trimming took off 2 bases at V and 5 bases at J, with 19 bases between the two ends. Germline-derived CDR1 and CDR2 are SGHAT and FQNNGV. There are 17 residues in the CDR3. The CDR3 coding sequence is TGTGCCAGCAGCTTAATGGAAAGAGGGGGGGCTCACAATGAGCAGTTCTTC. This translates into CASSLMERGGAHNEQFF.

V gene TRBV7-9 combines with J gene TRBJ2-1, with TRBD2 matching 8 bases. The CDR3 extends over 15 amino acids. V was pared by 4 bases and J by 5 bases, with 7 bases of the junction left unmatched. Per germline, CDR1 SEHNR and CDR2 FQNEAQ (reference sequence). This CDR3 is CASSSSGTRHNEQFF. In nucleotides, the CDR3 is TGTGCCAGCAGCTCTTCCGGGACTAGACACAATGAGCAGTTCTTC.

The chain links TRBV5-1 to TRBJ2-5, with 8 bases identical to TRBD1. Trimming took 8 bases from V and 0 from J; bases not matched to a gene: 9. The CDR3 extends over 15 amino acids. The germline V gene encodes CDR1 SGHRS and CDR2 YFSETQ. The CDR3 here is CASSGQGEYQETQYF. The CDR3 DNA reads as TGCGCCAGTAGCGGACAGGGAGAGTACCAAGAGACCCAGTACTTC.

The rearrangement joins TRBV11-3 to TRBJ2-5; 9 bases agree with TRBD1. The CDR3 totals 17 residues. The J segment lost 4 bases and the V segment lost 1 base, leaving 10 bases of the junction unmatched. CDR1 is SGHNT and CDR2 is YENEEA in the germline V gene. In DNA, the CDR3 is TGTGCCAGCAGCTTAGCCGCGGGACAGGGCTCTCGAGAGACCCAGTACTTC. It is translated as CASSLAAGQGSRETQYF.

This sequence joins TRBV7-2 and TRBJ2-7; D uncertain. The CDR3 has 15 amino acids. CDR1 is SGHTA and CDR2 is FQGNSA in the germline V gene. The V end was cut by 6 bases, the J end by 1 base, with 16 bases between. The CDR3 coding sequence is TGTGCCAGCAGGAGTGAGTCAACCTTGTCCTACGAGCAGTACTTC. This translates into CASRSESTLSYEQYF.

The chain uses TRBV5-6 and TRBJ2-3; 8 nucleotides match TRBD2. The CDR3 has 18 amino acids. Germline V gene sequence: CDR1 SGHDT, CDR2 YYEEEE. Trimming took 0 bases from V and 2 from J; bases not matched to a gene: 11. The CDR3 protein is CASSLVGSGAIHTDTQYF. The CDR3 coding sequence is TGTGCCAGCAGCTTGGTTGGTAGCGGGGCTATTCACACAGATACGCAGTATTTT.

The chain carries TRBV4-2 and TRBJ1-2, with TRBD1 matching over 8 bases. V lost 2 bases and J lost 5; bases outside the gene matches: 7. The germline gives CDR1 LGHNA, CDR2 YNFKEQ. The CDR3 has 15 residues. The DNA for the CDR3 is TGTGCCAGCAGCCAACCTACAGGGGGAGCTTATGGCTACACCTTC. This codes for CASSQPTGGAYGYTF.

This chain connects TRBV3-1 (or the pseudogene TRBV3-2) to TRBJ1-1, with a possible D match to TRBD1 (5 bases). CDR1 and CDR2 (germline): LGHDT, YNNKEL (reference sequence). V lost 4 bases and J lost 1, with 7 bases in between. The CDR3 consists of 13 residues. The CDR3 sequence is CASSLGQNTEAFF. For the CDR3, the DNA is TGTGCCAGCAGCCTTGGACAGAACACTGAAGCTTTCTTT.

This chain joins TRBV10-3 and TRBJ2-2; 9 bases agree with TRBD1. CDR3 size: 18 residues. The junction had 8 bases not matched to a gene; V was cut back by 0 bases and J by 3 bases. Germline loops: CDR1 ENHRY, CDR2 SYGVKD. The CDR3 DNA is TGTGCCATCAGTGAGTCGAAGACAGGGGGAAGTTACACCGGGGAGCTGTTTTTT. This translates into CAISESKTGGSYTGELFF.

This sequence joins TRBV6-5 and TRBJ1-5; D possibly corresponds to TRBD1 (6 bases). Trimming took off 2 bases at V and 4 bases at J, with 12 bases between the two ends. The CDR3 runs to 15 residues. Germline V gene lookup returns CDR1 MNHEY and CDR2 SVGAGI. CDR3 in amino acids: CASSYQARGNQPQHF. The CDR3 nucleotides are TGTGCCAGCAGTTACCAGGCCAGGGGAAATCAGCCCCAGCATTTT.

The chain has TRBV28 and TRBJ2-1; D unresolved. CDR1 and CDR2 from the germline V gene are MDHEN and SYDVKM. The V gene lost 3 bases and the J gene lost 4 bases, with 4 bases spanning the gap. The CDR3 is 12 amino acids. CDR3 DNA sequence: TGTGCCAGCAGTTTTCGGTACAATGAGCAGTTCTTC. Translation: CASSFRYNEQFF.

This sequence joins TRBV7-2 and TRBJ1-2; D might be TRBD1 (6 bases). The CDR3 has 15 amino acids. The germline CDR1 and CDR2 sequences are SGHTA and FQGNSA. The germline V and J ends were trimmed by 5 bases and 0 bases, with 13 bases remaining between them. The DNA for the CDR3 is TGTGCCAGCAGCCGTGCGACAGGCACTAACTATGGCTACACCTTC. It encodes CASSRATGTNYGYTF.

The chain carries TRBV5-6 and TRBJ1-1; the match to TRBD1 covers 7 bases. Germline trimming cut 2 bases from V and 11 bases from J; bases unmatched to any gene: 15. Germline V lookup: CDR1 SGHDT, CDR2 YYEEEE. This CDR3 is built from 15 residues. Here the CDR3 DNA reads TGTGCCAGCAGCTTTCTGGGCCCGGGACAGTTTTTGGCTTTCTTT. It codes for CASSFLGPGQFLAFF.

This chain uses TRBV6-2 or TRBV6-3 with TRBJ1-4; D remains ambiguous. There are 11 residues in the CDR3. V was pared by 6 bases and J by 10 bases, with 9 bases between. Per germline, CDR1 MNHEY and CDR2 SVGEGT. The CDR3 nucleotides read TGTGCCAGCAGCCCGAGATTAAAACTGTTTTTT. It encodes CASSPRLKLFF.